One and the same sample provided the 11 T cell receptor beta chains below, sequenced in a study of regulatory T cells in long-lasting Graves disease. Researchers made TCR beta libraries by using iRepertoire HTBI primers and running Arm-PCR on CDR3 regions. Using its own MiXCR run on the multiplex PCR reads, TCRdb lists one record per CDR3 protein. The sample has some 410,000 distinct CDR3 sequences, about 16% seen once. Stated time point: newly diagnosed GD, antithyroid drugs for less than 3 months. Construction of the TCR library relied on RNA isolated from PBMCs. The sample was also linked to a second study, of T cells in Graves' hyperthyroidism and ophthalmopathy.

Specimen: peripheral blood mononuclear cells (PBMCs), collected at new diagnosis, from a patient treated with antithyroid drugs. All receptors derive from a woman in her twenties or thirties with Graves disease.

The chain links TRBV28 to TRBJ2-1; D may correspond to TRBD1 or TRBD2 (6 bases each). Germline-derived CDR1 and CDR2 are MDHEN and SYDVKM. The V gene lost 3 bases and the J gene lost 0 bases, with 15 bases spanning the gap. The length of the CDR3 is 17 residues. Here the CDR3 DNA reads TGTGCCAGCAGTTTGGGGGCGGGGCGGAACTCCTACAATGAGCAGTTCTTC. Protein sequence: CASSLGAGRNSYNEQFF.

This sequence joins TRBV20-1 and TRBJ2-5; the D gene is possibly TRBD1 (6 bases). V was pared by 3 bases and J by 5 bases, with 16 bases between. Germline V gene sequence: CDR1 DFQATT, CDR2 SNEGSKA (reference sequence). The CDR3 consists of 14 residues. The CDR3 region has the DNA TGCAGTGCTAGCCTACAGGGTTACAGGGAGACCCAGTACTTC. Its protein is CSASLQGYRETQYF.

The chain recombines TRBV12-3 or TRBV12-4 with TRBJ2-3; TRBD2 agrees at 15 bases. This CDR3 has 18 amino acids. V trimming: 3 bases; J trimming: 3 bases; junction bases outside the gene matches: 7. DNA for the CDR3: TGTGCCAGCAGTTTCCGGACTAGCGGGAGGGCCGTGACAGATACGCAGTATTTT. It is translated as CASSFRTSGRAVTDTQYF.

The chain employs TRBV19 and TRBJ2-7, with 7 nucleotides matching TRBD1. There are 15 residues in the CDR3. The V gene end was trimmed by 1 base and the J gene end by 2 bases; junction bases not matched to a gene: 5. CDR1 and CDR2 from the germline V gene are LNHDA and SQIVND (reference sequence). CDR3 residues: CASSIVGDRAYEQYF. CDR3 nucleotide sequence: TGTGCCAGTAGTATAGTTGGAGACAGGGCCTACGAGCAGTACTTC.

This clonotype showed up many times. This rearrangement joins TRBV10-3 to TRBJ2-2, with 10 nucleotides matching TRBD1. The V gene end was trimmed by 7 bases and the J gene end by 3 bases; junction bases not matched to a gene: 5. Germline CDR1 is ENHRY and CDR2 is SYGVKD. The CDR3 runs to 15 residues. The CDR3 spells CAINPGQGYTGELFF. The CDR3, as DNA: TGTGCCATCAATCCGGGACAGGGGTACACCGGGGAGCTGTTTTTT.

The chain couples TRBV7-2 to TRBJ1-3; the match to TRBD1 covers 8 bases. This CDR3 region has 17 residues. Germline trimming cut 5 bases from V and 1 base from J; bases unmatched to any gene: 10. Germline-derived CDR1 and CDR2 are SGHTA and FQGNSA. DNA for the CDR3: TGTGCCAGCAGCCTTGGGCTAACAGGGGGGTCTGGAAACACCATATATTTT. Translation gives CASSLGLTGGSGNTIYF.

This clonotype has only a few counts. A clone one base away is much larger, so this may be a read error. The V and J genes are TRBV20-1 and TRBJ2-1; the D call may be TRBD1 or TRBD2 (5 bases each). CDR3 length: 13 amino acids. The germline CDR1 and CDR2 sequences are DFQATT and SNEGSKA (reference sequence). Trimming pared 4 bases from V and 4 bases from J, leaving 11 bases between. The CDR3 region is CSAKRGPYNEQFF. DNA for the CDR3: TGCAGTGCTAAACGGGGCCCTTACAATGAGCAGTTCTTC.

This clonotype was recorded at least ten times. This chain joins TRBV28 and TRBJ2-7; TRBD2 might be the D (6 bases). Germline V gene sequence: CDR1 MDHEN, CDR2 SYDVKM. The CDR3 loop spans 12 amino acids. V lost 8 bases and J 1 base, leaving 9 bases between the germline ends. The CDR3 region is CASLRGSYEQYF. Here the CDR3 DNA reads TGTGCCAGCCTACGGGGGTCCTACGAGCAGTACTTC.

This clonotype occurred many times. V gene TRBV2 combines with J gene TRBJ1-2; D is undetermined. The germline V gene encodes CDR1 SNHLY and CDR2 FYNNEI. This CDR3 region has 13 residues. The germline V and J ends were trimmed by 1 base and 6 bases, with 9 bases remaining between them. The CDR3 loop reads CASSEEQIDGYTF. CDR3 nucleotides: TGTGCCAGCAGTGAAGAGCAGATAGATGGCTACACCTTC.

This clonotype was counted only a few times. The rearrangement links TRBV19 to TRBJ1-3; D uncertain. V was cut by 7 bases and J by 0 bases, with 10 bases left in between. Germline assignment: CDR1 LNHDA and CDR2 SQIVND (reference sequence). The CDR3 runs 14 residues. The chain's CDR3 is CASIPEYSGNTIYF. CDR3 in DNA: TGTGCCAGTATCCCCGAGTACTCTGGAAACACCATATATTTT. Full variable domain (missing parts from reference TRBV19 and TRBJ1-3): DGGITQSPKYLFRKEGQNVTLSCEQNLNHDAMYWYRQDPGQGLRLIYYSQIVNDFQKGDIAEGYSVSREKKESFPLTVTSAQKNPTAFYLCASIPEYSGNTIYFGEGSWLTVV.

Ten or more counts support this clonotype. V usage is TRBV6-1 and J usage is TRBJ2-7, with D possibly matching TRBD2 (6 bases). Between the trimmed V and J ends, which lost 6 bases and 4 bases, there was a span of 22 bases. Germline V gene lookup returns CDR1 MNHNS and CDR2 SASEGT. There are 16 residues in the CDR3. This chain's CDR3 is CASSLEVGGGRYEQYF. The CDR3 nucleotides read TGTGCCAGCAGCCTTGAGGTGGGAGGCGGCCGTTACGAGCAGTACTTC.